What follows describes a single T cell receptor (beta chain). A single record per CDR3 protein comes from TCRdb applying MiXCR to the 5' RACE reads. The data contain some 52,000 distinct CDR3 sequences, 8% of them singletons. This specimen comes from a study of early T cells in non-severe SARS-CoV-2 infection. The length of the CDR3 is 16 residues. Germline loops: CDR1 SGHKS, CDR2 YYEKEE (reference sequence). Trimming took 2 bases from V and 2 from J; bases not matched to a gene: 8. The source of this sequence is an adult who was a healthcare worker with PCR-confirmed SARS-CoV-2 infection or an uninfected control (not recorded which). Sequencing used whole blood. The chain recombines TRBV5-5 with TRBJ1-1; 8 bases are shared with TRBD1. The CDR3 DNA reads TGTGCCAGCAGCTTTTGGGACAGGCCGCTCAACACTGAAGCTTTCTTT. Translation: CASSFWDRPLNTEAFF.